This TCR beta chain is from a study of blood T cell repertoires in COVID-19. Turning to the study itself: The United States, Italy and Spain were the sources of the acute and convalescent COVID-19 samples.

This clone was recorded a few times. Germline CDR1 is SGHTA and CDR2 is FQGTGA. Germline trimming cut 5 bases from V and 2 bases from J; bases unmatched to any gene: 6. The CDR3 is 16 amino acids. Clones were sequenced by immunoSEQ multiplex PCR, and TCRdb holds only the in-frame ones, with some missing. The table has roughly 150,000 clones, approximately 84% seen once. V is TRBV7-3 and J is TRBJ2-7; 13 positions match TRBD2. The sequencing sample was made of peripheral blood. The sequence came from a woman aged 80 or older with COVID-19, enrolled during active disease. CDR3 amino acids: CASSRTSGGAPYEQYF. In DNA, the CDR3 is TGTGCCAGCAGCCGTACTAGCGGGGGGGCCCCCTACGAGCAGTACTTC.